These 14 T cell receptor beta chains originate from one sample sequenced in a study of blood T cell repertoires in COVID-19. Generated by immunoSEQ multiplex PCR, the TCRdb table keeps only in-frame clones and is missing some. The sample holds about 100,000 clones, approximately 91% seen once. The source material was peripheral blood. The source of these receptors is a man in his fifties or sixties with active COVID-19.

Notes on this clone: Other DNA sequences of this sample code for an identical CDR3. The CDR3 loop reads CASSRQNYGYTF. CDR3 coding DNA: TGTGCCAGCAGCCGGCAGAACTATGGCTACACCTTC. This chain uses TRBV3-1 (or the pseudogene TRBV3-2) with TRBJ1-2, with D uncertain. In germline, CDR1 is LGHDT, CDR2 YNNKEL (reference sequence). Trimming took 4 bases from V and 2 from J, leaving 5 bases between them. This CDR3 has 12 residues.

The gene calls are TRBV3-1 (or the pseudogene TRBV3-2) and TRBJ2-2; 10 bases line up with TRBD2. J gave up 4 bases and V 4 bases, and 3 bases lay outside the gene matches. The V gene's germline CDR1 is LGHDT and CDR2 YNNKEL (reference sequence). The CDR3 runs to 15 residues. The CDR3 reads CASSPAGGGTGELFF. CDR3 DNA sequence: TGTGCCAGCAGCCCAGCGGGGGGGGGCACCGGGGAGCTGTTTTTT.

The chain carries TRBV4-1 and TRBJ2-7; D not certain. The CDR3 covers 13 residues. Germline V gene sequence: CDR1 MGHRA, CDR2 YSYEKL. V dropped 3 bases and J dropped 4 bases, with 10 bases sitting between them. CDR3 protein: CASSHQSKYEQYF. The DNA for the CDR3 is TGCGCCAGCAGCCACCAGTCCAAGTACGAGCAGTACTTC.

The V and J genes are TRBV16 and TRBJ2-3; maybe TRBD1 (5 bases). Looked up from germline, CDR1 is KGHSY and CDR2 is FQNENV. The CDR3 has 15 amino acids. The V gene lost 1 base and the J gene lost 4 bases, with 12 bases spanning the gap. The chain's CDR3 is CASSQYRRVADTQYF. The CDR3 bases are TGTGCCAGCAGCCAATATCGCAGGGTGGCAGATACGCAGTATTTT.

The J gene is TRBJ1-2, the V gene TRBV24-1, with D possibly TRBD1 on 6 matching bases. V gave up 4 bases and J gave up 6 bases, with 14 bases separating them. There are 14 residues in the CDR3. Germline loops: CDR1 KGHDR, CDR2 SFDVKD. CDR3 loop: CATSDPRTGNGYTF. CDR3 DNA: TGTGCCACCAGTGACCCCCGAACAGGGAATGGCTACACCTTC.

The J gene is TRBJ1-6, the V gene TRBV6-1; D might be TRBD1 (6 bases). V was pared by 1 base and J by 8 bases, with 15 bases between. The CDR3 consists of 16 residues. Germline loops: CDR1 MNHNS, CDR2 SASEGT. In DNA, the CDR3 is TGTGCCAGCAGTGAAGTACAGGGCGCTCGGTATTCACCCCTCCACTTT. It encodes CASSEVQGARYSPLHF.

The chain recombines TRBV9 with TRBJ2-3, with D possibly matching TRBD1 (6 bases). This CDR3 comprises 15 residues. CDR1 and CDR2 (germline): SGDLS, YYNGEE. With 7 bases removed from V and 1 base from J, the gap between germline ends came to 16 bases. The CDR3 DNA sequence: TGTGCCAGCCACAAGGGGGATATGGGCACAGATACGCAGTATTTT. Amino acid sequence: CASHKGDMGTDTQYF.

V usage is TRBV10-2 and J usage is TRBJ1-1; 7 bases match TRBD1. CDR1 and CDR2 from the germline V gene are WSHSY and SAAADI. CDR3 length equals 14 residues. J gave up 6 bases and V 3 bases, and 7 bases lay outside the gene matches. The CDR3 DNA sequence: TGCGCCAGCAGTGACACTACAGGGGTCCCTGAAGCTTTCTTT. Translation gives CASSDTTGVPEAFF.

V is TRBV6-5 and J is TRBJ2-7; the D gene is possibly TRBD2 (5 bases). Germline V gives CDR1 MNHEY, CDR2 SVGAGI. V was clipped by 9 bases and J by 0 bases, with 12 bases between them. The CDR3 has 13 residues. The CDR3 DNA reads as TGTGCCAGTCACTCGGGGAACTCCTACGAGCAGTACTTC. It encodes CASHSGNSYEQYF.

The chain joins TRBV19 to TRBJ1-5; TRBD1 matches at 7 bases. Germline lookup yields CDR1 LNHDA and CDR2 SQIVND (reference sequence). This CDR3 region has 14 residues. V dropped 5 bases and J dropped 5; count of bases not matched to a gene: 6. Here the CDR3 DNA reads TGTGCCAGTAGTTTTAGACAGGGTGATCAGCCCCAGCATTTT. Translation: CASSFRQGDQPQHF.

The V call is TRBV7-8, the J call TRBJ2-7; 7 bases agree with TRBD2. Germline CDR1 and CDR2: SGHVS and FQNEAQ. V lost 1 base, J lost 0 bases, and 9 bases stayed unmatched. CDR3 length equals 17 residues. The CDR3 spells CASSLGEGSPLSYEQYF. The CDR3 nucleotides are TGTGCCAGCAGCTTAGGGGAGGGGTCACCTCTCTCCTACGAGCAGTACTTC.

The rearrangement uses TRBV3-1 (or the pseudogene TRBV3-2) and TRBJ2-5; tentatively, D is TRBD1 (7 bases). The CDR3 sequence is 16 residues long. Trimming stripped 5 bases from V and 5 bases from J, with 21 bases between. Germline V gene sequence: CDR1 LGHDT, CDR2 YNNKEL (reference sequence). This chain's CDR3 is CASSLLTGTGWETQYF. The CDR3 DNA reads TGTGCCAGCAGCTTACTGACAGGGACTGGTTGGGAGACCCAGTACTTC.

The CDR3 protein is CASSHGTSGISYEQYV. The CDR3, as DNA: TGTGCCAGCAGCCACGGGACTAGCGGGATCTCCTACGAGCAGTACGTC. V and J are TRBV6-6 and TRBJ2-7; 13 bases fit TRBD2. CDR3 size: 16 residues. From germline, CDR1 is MNHNY and CDR2 SVGAGI (reference sequence). Trimming at V came to 6 bases and at J to 0 bases, leaving 5 bases not matched to a gene.

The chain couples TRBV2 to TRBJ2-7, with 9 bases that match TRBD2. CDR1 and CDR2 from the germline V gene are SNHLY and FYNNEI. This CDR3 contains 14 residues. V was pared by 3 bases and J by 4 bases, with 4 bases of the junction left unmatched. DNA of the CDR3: TGTGCCAGCAGTGAGAGTAGCGGGAGTTACGAGCAGTACGTC. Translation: CASSESSGSYEQYV.